The 20 T cell receptor beta chains in this list originate from one sample, sequenced in a study of neurological immune-mediated disorders (dated by TCRdb to about 2019). The library was generated by 5' RACE. Reads for this sample came from an Illumina HiSeq 2500. TCRdb's own reprocessing of the public reads used fastp at Q25 and MiXCR and kept productive beta chains. Identical CDR3 protein sequences are pooled into one entry, listed with their most common genes and DNA. For this sample there are tens of thousands of distinct CDR3 sequences; more than 8% appear just once. Jointly, the top ten make up about 1.6% of the sample. What the time point label conveys for this sample: longitudinal time-point 1 (baseline). The specimen was PBMCs. These receptors came from a woman between 35 and 50 years old in good health.

This clonotype was observed a handful of times. This sequence joins TRBV9 and TRBJ1-3; D might be TRBD1 (5 bases). Trimming stripped 0 bases from V and 8 bases from J, with 12 bases between. The CDR3 length is 14 residues. Germline CDR1 reads SGDLS; CDR2 reads YYNGEE. The DNA for the CDR3 is TGTGCCAGCAGCGTAGCACCCTGGGGGGACACCATATATTTT. Its translation is CASSVAPWGDTIYF. The variable domain in full, completed from reference TRBV9 and TRBJ1-3, reads DSGVTQTPKHLITATGQRVTLRCSPRSGDLSVYWYQQSLDQGLQFLIQYYNGEERAKGNILERFSAQQFPDLHSELNLSSLELGDSALYFCASSVAPWGDTIYFGEGSWLTVV.

This clonotype was seen repeatedly, ten times or more. The genes are TRBV5-1 and TRBJ1-1; 8 nucleotides line up with TRBD1. V lost 2 bases, J lost 6 bases, and 0 bases stayed unmatched. CDR3 length: 12 residues. The V gene's germline CDR1 is SGHRS and CDR2 YFSETQ. For the CDR3, the DNA is TGCGCCAGCAGCTTACAGGGGGCTGAAGCTTTCTTT. Translating it yields CASSLQGAEAFF.

This clonotype was seen ten or more times. The chain is built from TRBV18 and TRBJ1-2; 12 positions match TRBD1. In germline, CDR1 is KGHSH, CDR2 LQKENI. Germline trimming cut 6 bases from V and 8 bases from J; bases unmatched to any gene: 4. This CDR3 is 13 amino acids long. The CDR3: CASSAGTGGGYTF. CDR3 in DNA: TGTGCCAGCTCTGCCGGGACAGGGGGCGGCTACACCTTC.

This clonotype was seen many times. The chain uses TRBV5-1 and TRBJ1-2, with D perhaps TRBD1 (6 bases). Trimming took 3 bases from V and 6 from J, leaving 18 bases between them. Germline lookup yields CDR1 SGHRS and CDR2 YFSETQ. The CDR3 is 15 residues long. The CDR3 spells CASSWGTPPHDGYTF. The CDR3 DNA reads TGCGCCAGCAGCTGGGGGACACCGCCCCATGATGGCTACACCTTC.

This clonotype was seen at least ten times. The chain combines TRBV7-3 with TRBJ2-1, with no clear D. The CDR3 contains 14 residues. CDR1 SGHTA and CDR2 FQGTGA come from the germline V gene. Trimming stripped 2 bases from V and 5 bases from J, with 10 bases between. The CDR3 loop is CASSLFKGDNEQFF. As DNA, the CDR3 is TGTGCCAGCAGCTTATTTAAGGGCGACAATGAGCAGTTCTTC.

This clonotype was detected ten times or more. The rearrangement uses TRBV10-2 and TRBJ2-7, with 11 nucleotides matching TRBD2. The CDR3 is made up of 15 amino acids. Looked up from germline, CDR1 is WSHSY and CDR2 is SAAADI. V was clipped by 6 bases and J by 1 base; unmatched bases: 5. CDR3 region: CASRDSGGASYEQYF. DNA for the CDR3: TGCGCCAGCAGGGATAGCGGGGGGGCTTCCTACGAGCAGTACTTC.

This clonotype was counted ten times or more. The V gene is TRBV7-6, the J gene TRBJ2-7; D uncertain. The CDR3 runs to 13 residues. The V end lost 5 bases, the J end lost 7 bases, and 15 bases lay between the germline ends. CDR1 is SGHVS, CDR2 FNYEAQ, per germline. The CDR3 here is CASSPADRFEQYF. The CDR3 region has the DNA TGTGCCAGCAGCCCCGCGGATAGGTTTGAGCAGTACTTC.

This clonotype was seen ten or more times. V gene TRBV5-6 combines with J gene TRBJ2-6; D not resolved. Per germline, CDR1 SGHDT and CDR2 YYEEEE. V dropped 2 bases and J dropped 0 bases, with 6 bases sitting between them. The CDR3 is 15 amino acids. DNA of the CDR3: TGTGCCAGCAGCTTCCCCCTCTCTGGGGCCAACGTCCTGACTTTC. This gives the protein CASSFPLSGANVLTF.

Notes on this clonotype: This may be a read error: a much more frequent sequence differs by one nucleotide. V gene TRBV29-1 combines with J gene TRBJ2-1; 8 positions agree with TRBD1. After removal of 8 bases from V and 5 bases from J, the junction contained 2 bases not matched to a gene. The germline V gene has CDR1 SQVTM and CDR2 ANQGSEA. CDR3 length: 11 amino acids. CDR3 amino acids: CSKGQDNEQFF. For the CDR3, the DNA is TGCAGCAAGGGACAGGACAATGAGCAGTTCTTC.

This clonotype was seen at least ten times. The gene calls are TRBV6-2 or TRBV6-3 and TRBJ2-6; perhaps TRBD2 as D (5 bases). V lost 10 bases and J lost 2, with 9 bases in between. Germline CDR1 is MNHEY and CDR2 is SVGEGT. The CDR3 is 13 amino acids. This CDR3 is CAIRLTGANVLTF. The CDR3 region has the DNA TGTGCCATCAGACTAACTGGGGCCAACGTCCTGACTTTC.

This clonotype was found many times. This chain links TRBV5-6 with TRBJ1-1, with D perhaps TRBD1 (5 bases). The CDR3 has 12 amino acids. V lost 2 bases and J 5 bases, leaving 7 bases between the germline ends. From germline, CDR1 is SGHDT and CDR2 YYEEEE. CDR3 DNA sequence: TGTGCCAGCAGCTTTAGGGGAACTGAAGCTTTCTTT. Amino acids: CASSFRGTEAFF.

This clonotype showed up just a few times. The rearrangement links TRBV2 to TRBJ1-1; 8 nucleotides line up with TRBD1. Trimming removed 5 bases from V and 0 bases from J; junction bases left unmatched: 5. Germline V gene lookup returns CDR1 SNHLY and CDR2 FYNNEI. The CDR3 length is 15 residues. CDR3 loop: CASSIQGAMNTEAFF. The DNA for the CDR3 is TGTGCCAGCAGTATTCAGGGGGCTATGAACACTGAAGCTTTCTTT.

This clonotype came up many times. The V gene is TRBV6-5, the J gene TRBJ2-5; no clear D gene. Germline lookup yields CDR1 MNHEY and CDR2 SVGAGI. Trimming removed 7 bases from V and 1 base from J, with 16 bases in between. The length of the CDR3 is 15 residues. The CDR3 spells CASTKDGRFQETQYF. The CDR3 region has the DNA TGTGCCAGCACCAAGGACGGCAGATTCCAAGAGACCCAGTACTTC.

This clonotype was observed at least ten times. This chain joins TRBV5-1 and TRBJ2-5; 15 bases are a match to TRBD2. The CDR3 is 18 residues long. Germline V gene sequence: CDR1 SGHRS, CDR2 YFSETQ. V gave up 4 bases and J gave up 1 base; unmatched junction bases: 8. The CDR3: CASSMGLAGGRAQETQYF. The CDR3, as DNA: TGCGCCAGCAGCATGGGACTAGCGGGAGGAAGGGCCCAAGAGACCCAGTACTTC. Full variable domain (remainder filled in from reference TRBV5-1 and TRBJ2-5): KAGVTQTPRYLIKTRGQQVTLSCSPISGHRSVSWYQQTPGQGLQFLFEYFSETQRNKGNFPGRFSGRQFSNSRSEMNVSTLELGDSALYLCASSMGLAGGRAQETQYFGPGTRLLVL.

There are many counts of this clonotype. For the CDR3, the DNA is TGTGCCAGCAGCTTGTCCCGGACACGTCGGGGTGAGCAGTACTTC. Translation gives CASSLSRTRRGEQYF. The chain couples TRBV5-5 to TRBJ2-7; D is tentatively TRBD1 or TRBD2 (5 bases each). The CDR3 extends over 15 amino acids. Germline values: CDR1 SGHKS, CDR2 YYEKEE (reference sequence). The V end lost 1 base, the J end lost 7 bases, and 18 bases lay between the germline ends.

This clonotype was counted ten times or more. This chain joins TRBV25-1 and TRBJ1-2; D is ambiguous. CDR1 is MGHDK, CDR2 SYGVNS, per germline. The CDR3 has 11 amino acids. With 3 bases removed from V and 8 bases from J, the gap between germline ends came to 7 bases. The CDR3 nucleotides read TGTGCCAGCAGTGACCGAGCCGGCTACACCTTC. It codes for CASSDRAGYTF.

This clonotype was picked up one time. A much larger clone differs from this one at a single base, so this may be a read error. This chain links TRBV7-2 with TRBJ2-4; D may correspond to TRBD1 or TRBD2 (5 bases each). Trimming shortened V by 1 base and J by 9 bases, and 10 bases separated the two germline ends. The CDR3 runs 13 residues. The germline V gene has CDR1 SGHTA and CDR2 FQGNSA. The chain's CDR3 is CASSLVDGAIQYF. In nucleotides, the CDR3 is TGTGCCAGCAGCTTAGTGGACGGGGCCATTCAGTACTTC.

This clonotype was recorded many times. The chain recombines TRBV6-6 with TRBJ2-7; D ambiguous. V was trimmed by 7 bases and J by 0 bases, leaving 7 bases between them. CDR1 is MNHNY, CDR2 SVGAGI, per germline (reference sequence). The CDR3 spans 12 residues. The CDR3 reads CASTGISYEQYF. CDR3 DNA: TGTGCCAGCACAGGCATCTCCTACGAGCAGTACTTC.

This clonotype has ten or more counts. The chain uses TRBV24-1 and TRBJ1-5, with D unresolved. This CDR3 spans 14 amino acids. Germline V lookup: CDR1 KGHDR, CDR2 SFDVKD. The V end lost 4 bases, the J end lost 4 bases, and 10 bases lay between the germline ends. The CDR3 loop reads CATSDTGPNQPQHF. The CDR3 DNA reads as TGTGCCACCAGTGACACGGGCCCGAATCAGCCCCAGCATTTT.

This clonotype was picked up many times. The rearrangement links TRBV5-5 to TRBJ1-1; D ambiguous. The ends were cut back, 0 bases at V and 1 base at J, with 4 bases in the middle. This CDR3 comprises 13 residues. CDR1 is SGHKS, CDR2 YYEKEE, per germline (reference sequence). In DNA, the CDR3 is TGTGCCAGCAGCTTGGGCAGGAACACTGAAGCTTTCTTT. Translation gives CASSLGRNTEAFF.